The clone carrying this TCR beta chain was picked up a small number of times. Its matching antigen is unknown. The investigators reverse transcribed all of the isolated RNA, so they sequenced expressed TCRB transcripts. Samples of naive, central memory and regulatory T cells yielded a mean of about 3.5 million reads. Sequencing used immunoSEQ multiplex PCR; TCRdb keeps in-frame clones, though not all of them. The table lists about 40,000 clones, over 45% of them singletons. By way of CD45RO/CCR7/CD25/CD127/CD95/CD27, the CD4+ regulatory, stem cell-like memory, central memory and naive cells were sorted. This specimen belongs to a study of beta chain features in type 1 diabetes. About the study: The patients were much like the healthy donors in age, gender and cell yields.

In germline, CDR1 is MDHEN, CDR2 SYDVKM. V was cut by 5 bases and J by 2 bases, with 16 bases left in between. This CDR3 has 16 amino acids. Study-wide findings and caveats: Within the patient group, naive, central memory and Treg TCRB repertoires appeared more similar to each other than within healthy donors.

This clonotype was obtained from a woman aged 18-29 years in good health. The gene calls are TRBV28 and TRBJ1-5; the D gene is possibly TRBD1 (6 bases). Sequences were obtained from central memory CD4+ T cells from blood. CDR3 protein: CASSPSIGGGNQPQHF. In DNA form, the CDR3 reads TGTGCCAGCAGTCCATCGATTGGGGGCGGCAATCAGCCCCAGCATTTT.